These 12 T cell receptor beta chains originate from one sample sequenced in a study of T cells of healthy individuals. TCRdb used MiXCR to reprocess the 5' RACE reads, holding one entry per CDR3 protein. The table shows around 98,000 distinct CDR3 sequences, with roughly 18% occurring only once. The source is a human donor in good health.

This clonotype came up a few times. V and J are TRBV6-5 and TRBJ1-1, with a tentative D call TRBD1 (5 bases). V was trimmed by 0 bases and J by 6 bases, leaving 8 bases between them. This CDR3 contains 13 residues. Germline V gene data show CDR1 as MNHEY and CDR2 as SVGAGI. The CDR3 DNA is TGTGCCAGCAGTTACTCGCGAGGGGCTGAAGCTTTCTTT. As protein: CASSYSRGAEAFF.

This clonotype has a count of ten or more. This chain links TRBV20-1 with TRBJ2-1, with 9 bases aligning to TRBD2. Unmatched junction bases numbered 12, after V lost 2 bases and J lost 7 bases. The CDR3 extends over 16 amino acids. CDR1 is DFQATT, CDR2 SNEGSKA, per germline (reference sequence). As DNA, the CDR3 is TGCAGTGCTAGAAACCCATTCGCGGGAGGGGGAAATGAGCAGTTCTTC. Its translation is CSARNPFAGGGNEQFF.

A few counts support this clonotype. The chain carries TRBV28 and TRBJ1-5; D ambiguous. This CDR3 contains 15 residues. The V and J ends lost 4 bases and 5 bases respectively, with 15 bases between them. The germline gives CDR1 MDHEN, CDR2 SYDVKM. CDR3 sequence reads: CASSSPTDFDQPQHF. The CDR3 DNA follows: TGTGCCAGCAGTTCACCCACCGATTTCGATCAGCCCCAGCATTTT.

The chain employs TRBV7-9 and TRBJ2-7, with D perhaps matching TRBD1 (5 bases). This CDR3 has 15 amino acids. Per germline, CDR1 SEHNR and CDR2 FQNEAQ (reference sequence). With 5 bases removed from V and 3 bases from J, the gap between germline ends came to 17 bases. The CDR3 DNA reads TGTGCCAGCAGCACCCCAAGGGGTCTAAGCTACGAGCAGTACTTC. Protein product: CASSTPRGLSYEQYF.

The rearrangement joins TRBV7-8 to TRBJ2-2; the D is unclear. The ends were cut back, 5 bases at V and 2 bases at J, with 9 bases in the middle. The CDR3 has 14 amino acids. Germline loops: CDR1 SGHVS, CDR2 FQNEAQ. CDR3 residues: CASSPTYNTGELFF. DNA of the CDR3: TGTGCCAGCAGCCCCACGTATAACACCGGGGAGCTGTTTTTT.

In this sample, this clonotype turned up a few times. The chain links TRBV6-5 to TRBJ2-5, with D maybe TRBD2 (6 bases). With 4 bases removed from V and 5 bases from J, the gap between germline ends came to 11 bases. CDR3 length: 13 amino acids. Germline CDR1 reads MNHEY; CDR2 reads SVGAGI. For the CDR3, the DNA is TGTGCCAGCAGTTTTAGGAGGGAGGAGACCCAGTACTTC. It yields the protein CASSFRREETQYF.

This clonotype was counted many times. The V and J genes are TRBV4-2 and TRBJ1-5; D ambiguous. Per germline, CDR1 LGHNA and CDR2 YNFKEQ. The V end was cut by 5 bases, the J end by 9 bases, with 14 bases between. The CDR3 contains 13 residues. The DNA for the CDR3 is TGTGCCAGCAGCGTCGGGGTGGTGGGGCCCCAGCATTTT. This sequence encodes CASSVGVVGPQHF.

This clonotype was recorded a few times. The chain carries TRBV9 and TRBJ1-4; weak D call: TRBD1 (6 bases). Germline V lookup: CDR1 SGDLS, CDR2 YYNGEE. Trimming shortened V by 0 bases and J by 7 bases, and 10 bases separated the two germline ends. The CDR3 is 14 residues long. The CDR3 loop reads CASSVGQEGEKLFF. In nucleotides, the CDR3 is TGTGCCAGCAGCGTAGGACAGGAGGGTGAAAAACTGTTTTTT.

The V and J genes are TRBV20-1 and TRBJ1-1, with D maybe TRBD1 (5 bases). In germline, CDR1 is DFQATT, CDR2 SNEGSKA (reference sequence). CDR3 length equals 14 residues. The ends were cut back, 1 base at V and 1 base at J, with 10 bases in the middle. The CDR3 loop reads CSARVPRENTEAFF. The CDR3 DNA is TGCAGTGCTAGAGTACCCAGGGAGAACACTGAAGCTTTCTTT.

The CDR3 DNA reads as TGTGCCAGCAGTCCCCGGACAGGGGGGAACGAGCAGTACTTC. Protein sequence: CASSPRTGGNEQYF. This chain joins TRBV12-3 or TRBV12-4 and TRBJ2-7; 10 bases fit TRBD1. Trimming took 5 bases from V and 5 from J; bases not matched to a gene: 6. The CDR3 has 14 residues.

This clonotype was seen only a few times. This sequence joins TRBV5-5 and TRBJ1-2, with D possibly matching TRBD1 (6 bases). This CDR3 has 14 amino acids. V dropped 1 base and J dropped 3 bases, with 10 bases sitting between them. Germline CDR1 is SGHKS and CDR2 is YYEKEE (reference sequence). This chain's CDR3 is CASSLPGVDYGYTF. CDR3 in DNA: TGTGCCAGCAGCTTGCCAGGGGTCGACTATGGCTACACCTTC.

CDR3 DNA sequence: TGTGCCAGCAGCCGCGGACCCCTACAAGAGACCCAGTACTTC. It codes for CASSRGPLQETQYF. The gene calls are TRBV3-1 and TRBJ2-5; no definite D call. V lost 4 bases, J lost 2 bases, and 11 bases lay in between. CDR3 length: 14 residues. The germline V gene has CDR1 LGHDT and CDR2 YNNKEL (reference sequence).